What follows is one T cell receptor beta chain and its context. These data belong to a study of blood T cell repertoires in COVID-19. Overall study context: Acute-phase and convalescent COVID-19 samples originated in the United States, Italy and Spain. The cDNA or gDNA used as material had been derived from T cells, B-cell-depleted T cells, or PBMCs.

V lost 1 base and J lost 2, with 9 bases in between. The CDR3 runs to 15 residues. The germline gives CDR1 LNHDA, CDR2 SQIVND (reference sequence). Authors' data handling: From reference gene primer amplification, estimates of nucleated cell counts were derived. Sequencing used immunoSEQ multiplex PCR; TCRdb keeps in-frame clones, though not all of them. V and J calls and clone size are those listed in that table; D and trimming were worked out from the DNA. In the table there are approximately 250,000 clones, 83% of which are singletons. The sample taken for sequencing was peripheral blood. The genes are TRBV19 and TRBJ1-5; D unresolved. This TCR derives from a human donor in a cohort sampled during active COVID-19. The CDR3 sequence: CASSIAGSGNQPQHF. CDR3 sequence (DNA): TGTGCCAGTAGTATAGCGGGGAGTGGCAATCAGCCCCAGCATTTT.